This T cell receptor beta chain was captured in a study of cytomegalovirus exposure and HLA in healthy donors. General study points: There were reportedly fewer N-insertions in an Asian-associated ancestry cluster than the roughly 610-donor mean, in a later analysis. In a later analysis, V- and J-gene trimming of beta chains associated with a DCLRE1C missense variant, replicated independently. Common viral pathogens seemed, in a later analysis, to connect with several of the most significant clusters.

In its sample, this clone was seen once. Its antigen is not identified. Use of 60 Vbeta and 13 Jbeta primers characterized the PCR. Repertoires were generated with immunoSEQ multiplex PCR, while TCRdb's copy carries only in-frame clones and drops some. The sample carries about 170,000 clones, around four fifths recorded once. Regarding donors, all were healthy bone marrow donors. The receptor comes from a female donor in good health and CMV-seronegative. The sequenced sample was PBMCs.

This chain's CDR3 is CASSIGEFGGNQPQHF. The CDR3 region has the DNA TGTGCCAGTAGTATTGGGGAGTTTGGTGGGAATCAGCCCCAGCATTTT. J is TRBJ1-5 and V is TRBV19; D not resolved. Trimming removed 3 bases at V and 4 bases at J, with 16 bases between. The CDR3 has 16 amino acids. Germline V gives CDR1 LNHDA, CDR2 SQIVND (reference sequence).